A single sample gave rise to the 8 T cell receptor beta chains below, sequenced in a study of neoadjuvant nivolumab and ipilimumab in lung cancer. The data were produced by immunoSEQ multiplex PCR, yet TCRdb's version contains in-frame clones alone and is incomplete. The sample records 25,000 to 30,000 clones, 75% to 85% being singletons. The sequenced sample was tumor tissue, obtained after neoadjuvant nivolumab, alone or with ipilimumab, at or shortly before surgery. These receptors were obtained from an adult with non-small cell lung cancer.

The CDR3: CAYRDFSYNEQFF. Written as DNA, the CDR3 is TGTGCTTACCGGGACTTTAGCTACAATGAGCAGTTCTTC. The chain joins TRBV10-3 to TRBJ2-1; a weak D match, TRBD2 (6 bases). This CDR3 spans 13 amino acids. Germline V CDR1 and CDR2: ENHRY, SYGVKD.

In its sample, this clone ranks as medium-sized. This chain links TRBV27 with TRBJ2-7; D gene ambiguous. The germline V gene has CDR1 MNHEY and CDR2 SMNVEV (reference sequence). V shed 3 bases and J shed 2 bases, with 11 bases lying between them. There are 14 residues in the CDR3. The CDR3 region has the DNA TGTGCCAGCAGTTTGCGTCAGTACGCCTACGAGCAGTACTTC. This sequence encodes CASSLRQYAYEQYF.

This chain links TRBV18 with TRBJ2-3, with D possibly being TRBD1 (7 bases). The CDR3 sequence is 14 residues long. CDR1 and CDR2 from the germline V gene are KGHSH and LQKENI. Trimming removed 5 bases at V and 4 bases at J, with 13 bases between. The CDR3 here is CASSTRGEPDTQYF. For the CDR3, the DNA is TGTGCCAGCTCAACCAGGGGGGAGCCAGATACGCAGTATTTT. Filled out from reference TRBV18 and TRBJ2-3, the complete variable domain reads NAGVMQNPRHLVRRRGQEARLRCSPMKGHSHVYWYRQLPEEGLKFMVYLQKENIIDESGMPKERFSAEFPKEGPSILRIQQVVRGDSAAYFCASSTRGEPDTQYFGPGTRLTVL.

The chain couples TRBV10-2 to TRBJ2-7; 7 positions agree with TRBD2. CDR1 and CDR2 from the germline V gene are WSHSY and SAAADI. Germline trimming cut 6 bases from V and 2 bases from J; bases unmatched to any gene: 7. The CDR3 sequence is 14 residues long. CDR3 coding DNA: TGCGCCAGCAGGGGGGGGGACGGAGCCTACGAGCAGTACTTC. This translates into CASRGGDGAYEQYF.

The CDR3 nucleotides read TGTGCCAGCAGCTTAGCCCCCATACAGGGGCCCTACGAGCAGTACTTC. Residues: CASSLAPIQGPYEQYF. The rearrangement uses TRBV11-3 and TRBJ2-7; 7 positions agree with TRBD1. Trimming at V came to 1 base and at J to 2 bases, leaving 8 bases not matched to a gene. Germline V gene sequence: CDR1 SGHNT, CDR2 YENEEA. CDR3 length equals 16 residues.

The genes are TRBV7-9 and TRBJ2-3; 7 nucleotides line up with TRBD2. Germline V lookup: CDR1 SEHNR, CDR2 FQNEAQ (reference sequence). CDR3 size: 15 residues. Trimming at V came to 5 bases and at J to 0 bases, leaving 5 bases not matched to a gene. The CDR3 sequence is CASSISGDSTDTQYF. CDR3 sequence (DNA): TGTGCCAGCAGCATAAGCGGGGACAGCACAGATACGCAGTATTTT.

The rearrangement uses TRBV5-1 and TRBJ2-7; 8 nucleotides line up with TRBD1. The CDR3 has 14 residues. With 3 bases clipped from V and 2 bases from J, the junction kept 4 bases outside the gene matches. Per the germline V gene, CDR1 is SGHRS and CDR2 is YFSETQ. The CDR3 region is CASSSTGEAYEQYF. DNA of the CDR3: TGCGCCAGCAGCTCGACAGGGGAAGCCTACGAGCAGTACTTC.

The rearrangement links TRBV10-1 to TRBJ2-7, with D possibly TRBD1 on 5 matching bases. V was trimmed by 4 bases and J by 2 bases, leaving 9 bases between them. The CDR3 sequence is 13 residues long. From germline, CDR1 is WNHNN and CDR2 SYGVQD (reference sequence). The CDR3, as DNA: TGCGCCAGCAGTGCTACAGGTCCCTACGAGCAGTACTTC. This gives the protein CASSATGPYEQYF.